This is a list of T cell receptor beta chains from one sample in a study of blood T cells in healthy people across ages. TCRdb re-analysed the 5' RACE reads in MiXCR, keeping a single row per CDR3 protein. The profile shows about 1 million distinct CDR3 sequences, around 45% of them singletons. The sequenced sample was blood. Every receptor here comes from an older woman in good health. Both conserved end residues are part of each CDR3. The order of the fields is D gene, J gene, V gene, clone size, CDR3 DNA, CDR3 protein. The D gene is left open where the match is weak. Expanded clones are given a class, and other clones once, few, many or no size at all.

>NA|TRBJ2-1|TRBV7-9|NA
TGTGCCAGCAGCTTAGCTGGTCCTAGCGTCGTTGAGCAGTTCTTC
CASSLAGPSVVEQFF
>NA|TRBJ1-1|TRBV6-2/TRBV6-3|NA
TGTGCCAGCAGTTACTCACAGGGACTCACTGAAGCTTTCTTT
CASSYSQGLTEAFF
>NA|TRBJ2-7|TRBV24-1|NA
TGTGCCACCAGTGTCCCGGGGTTTGGGGGTCGGGGCAGGGACAAGACCTACGAGCAGTACTTC
CATSVPGFGGRGRDKTYEQYF
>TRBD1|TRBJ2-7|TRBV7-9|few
TGTGCCAGCAGCGCACCGGGACAGCCCTACGAGCAGTACTTC
CASSAPGQPYEQYF
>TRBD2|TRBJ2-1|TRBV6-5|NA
TGTGCCAGCAGTTACAGACTAGCGGGAGGGAGCTCCTACAATGAGCAGTTCTTC
CASSYRLAGGSSYNEQFF
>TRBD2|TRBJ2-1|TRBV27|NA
TGTGCCAGCAGTGTGACTAGCGGGGGACCCAATGAGCAGTTCTTC
CASSVTSGGPNEQFF
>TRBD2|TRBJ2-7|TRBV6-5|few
TGTGCCAGCAGACTAGCGGCTTCCTACGAGCAGTACTTC
CASRLAASYEQYF
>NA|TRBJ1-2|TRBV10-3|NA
TGTGCTATCACCGACTGGGGGGTGGACTATGGCTACACCTTC
CAITDWGVDYGYTF
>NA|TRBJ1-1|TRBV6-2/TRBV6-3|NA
TGTGCCAGCAGTTACTCGCTGCTACCGGGCCCCGGGTCGGGGCCTGCTTTCTTT
CASSYSLLPGPGSGPAFF
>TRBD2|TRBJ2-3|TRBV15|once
TGTGCCACCAGCAGAGCCAGCGGGGTTGAAAGGGATACGCAGTATTTT
CATSRASGVERDTQYF
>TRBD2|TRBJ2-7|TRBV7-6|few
TGTGCCAGCAGCCAGACTAGCGGGGTCCCCTACGAGCAGTACTTC
CASSQTSGVPYEQYF
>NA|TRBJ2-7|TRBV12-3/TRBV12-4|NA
TGTGCCAGCAGTTTAGATCTCCCAGGGTACGAGCAGTACTTC
CASSLDLPGYEQYF
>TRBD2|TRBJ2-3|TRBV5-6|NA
TGTGCCAGCAGCGATCTAGCGGGCCCAACAGATACGCAGTATTTT
CASSDLAGPTDTQYF
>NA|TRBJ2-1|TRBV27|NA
TGTGCCAGCAGGGAATACAGGAGCTCCTACAATGAGCAGTTCTTC
CASREYRSSYNEQFF
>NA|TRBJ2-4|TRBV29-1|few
TGCAGCGTGACGGACATTGGCCTAGCCAAAAACATTCAGTACTTC
CSVTDIGLAKNIQYF
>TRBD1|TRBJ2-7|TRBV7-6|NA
TGTGCCAGCAGCGAACGGACAGGGGAAGGGGCTAGCGGCTACGAGCAGTACTTC
CASSERTGEGASGYEQYF
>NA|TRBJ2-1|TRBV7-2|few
TGTGCCAGCAGATTGGATGTGGGGTCCTACAATGAGCAGTTCTTC
CASRLDVGSYNEQFF
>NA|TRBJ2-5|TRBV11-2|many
TGTGCCAGCAGCTTAGCTTTCGGGGCCCAAGAGACCCAGTACTTC
CASSLAFGAQETQYF
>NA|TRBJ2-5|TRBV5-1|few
TGCGCCAGCAGCTTGCAAAGGGACCAACAGACCCAGTACTTC
CASSLQRDQQTQYF
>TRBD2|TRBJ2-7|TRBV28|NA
TGTGCCAGCAGTTCTAGCCTCGGGACTAGCGGGAGGGGCAACGAGCAGTACTTC
CASSSSLGTSGRGNEQYF
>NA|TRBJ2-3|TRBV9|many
TGTGCCAGCAGCCAAGGGCCACCTGATACGCAGTATTTT
CASSQGPPDTQYF
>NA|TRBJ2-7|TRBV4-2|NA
TGTGCCAGCAGCCAAGATAGCCTAGCGCCTTCCTACGAGCAGTACTTC
CASSQDSLAPSYEQYF
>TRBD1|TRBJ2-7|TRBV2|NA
TGTGCCGGCAGTCGGAGCGGACAGGTCTACGAGCAGTACTTC
CAGSRSGQVYEQYF
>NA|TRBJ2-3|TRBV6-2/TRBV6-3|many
TGTGCCAGCAGAAGGCGGACTAGCACAGATACGCAGTATTTT
CASRRRTSTDTQYF
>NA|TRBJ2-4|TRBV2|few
TGTGCCAGCAGTAGCAGGGGAGCCAAAAACATTCAGTACTTC
CASSSRGAKNIQYF
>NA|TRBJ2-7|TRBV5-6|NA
TGTGCCAGCAGCCCCCCGGGAGTCGGCTACGAGCAGTACTTC
CASSPPGVGYEQYF
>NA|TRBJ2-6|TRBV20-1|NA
TGCAGTGCCGCAACCTCTGGGGCCAACGTCCTGACTTTC
CSAATSGANVLTF
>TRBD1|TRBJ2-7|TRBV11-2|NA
TGTGCCAGCAGCCCCGACTCGACAGGGGCGGACGAGCAGTACTTC
CASSPDSTGADEQYF
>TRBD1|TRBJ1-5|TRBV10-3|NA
TGTGCCATCAGTGAAGGTCGGTTGGGCAGGGGGCTGGGGCCCCAGCATTTT
CAISEGRLGRGLGPQHF
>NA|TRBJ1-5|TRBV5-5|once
TGTGCCAGCAGCGTGTGGGGGGTGGGTCAGCCCCAGCATTTT
CASSVWGVGQPQHF
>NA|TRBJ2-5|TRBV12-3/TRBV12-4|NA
TGTGCCAGCAGTTTCACAGGGGACTCGACCCAGTACTTC
CASSFTGDSTQYF
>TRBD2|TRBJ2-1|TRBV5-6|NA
TGTGCCAGCAGCGCTGGGGCGGGAGGCCTCTACAATGAGCAGTTCTTC
CASSAGAGGLYNEQFF
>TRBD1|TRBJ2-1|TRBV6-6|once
TGTGTCAGCACCGGACAGGGACGTGACAATGAGCAGTTCTTC
CVSTGQGRDNEQFF